Listed below are T cell receptor beta chains from one sample, sequenced in a study of OX40 agonist ivuxolimab in advanced cancers. This table comes from immunoSEQ multiplex PCR, and its TCRdb copy is limited to in-frame clones, with some not included. The sample records roughly 70,000 clones, 80% to 90% being singletons. The specimen was CD4+ or CD8+ T cells sorted from blood, collected in a trial of the OX40 agonist ivuxolimab. These TCRs come from an adult with an advanced solid tumor such as melanoma, head and neck, liver or kidney cancer. Each CDR3 is given with its conserved first and last residue. Fields, in order: D gene, clone size, J gene, CDR3 length, V gene, CDR3 protein, CDR3 DNA. The D gene is left open where the match is weak. Clone size is shown for a subset of rows, as once, few, many or a class of expanded clone.

>.|.|TRBJ2-1|14|TRBV11-2
CASSWGGSNNEQFF
TGTGCCAGCAGCTGGGGTGGGTCGAACAATGAGCAGTTCTTC
>TRBD1|.|TRBJ2-1|15|TRBV4-3
CASSQESRGTNEQFF
TGCGCCAGCAGCCAAGAGTCCAGGGGGACCAATGAGCAGTTCTTC
>.|.|TRBJ1-5|15|TRBV2
CASTTESHSNQPQHF
TGTGCCAGCACGACAGAATCCCATAGCAATCAGCCCCAGCATTTT
>.|.|TRBJ1-5|16|TRBV7-2
CASSLVATEGNQPQHF
TGTGCCAGCAGCTTAGTGGCGACAGAAGGAAACCAGCCCCAGCATTTT
>TRBD1|.|TRBJ2-1|15|TRBV13
CASSLGDRGNNEQFF
TGTGCCAGCAGCTTAGGTGACAGGGGCAACAATGAGCAGTTCTTC
>.|.|TRBJ1-2|15|TRBV23-1
CASSQAGPLYCGYTF
TGCGCCAGCAGTCAAGCGGGTCCCTTATACTGTGGCTACACCTTC
>.|.|TRBJ1-6|20|TRBV5-1
CASSLDWSENRGSYNSPLHF
TGCGCCAGCAGCTTGGATTGGTCAGAAAATCGCGGCTCCTATAATTCACCCCTCCACTTT
>TRBD1|.|TRBJ2-5|15|TRBV6-5
CASRLGQGSRETQYF
TGTGCCAGCAGACTCGGACAGGGGAGCCGCGAGACCCAGTACTTC
>TRBD1|.|TRBJ2-2|16|TRBV30
CAWKPRGQGNTGELFF
TGTGCCTGGAAGCCCAGGGGGCAGGGAAATACCGGGGAGCTGTTTTTT
>TRBD2|.|TRBJ2-3|17|TRBV19
CASGRTGLAGTTDTQYF
TGTGCCAGTGGACGGACGGGACTAGCGGGGACCACAGATACGCAGTATTTT
>TRBD2|.|TRBJ2-3|15|TRBV6-5
CASSGLAVSTDTQYF
TGTGCCAGCAGTGGGCTAGCGGTTAGCACAGATACGCAGTATTTT
>TRBD1|.|TRBJ2-1|14|TRBV19
CASRGDRVGNEQFF
TGTGCCAGTAGGGGGGACAGGGTGGGCAATGAGCAGTTCTTC
>TRBD1|.|TRBJ2-5|16|TRBV5-8
CASSLHETGSGETQYF
TGTGCCAGCAGCTTGCATGAGACAGGGTCTGGGGAGACCCAGTACTTC
>.|.|TRBJ1-2|14|TRBV19
CASSADLFNYGYTF
TGTGCCAGTAGTGCGGACCTTTTCAACTATGGCTACACCTTC
>.|.|TRBJ1-1|14|TRBV4-3
CASSQERMNTEAFF
TGCGCCAGCAGCCAGGAGAGGATGAACACTGAAGCTTTCTTT
>.|few|TRBJ2-2|13|TRBV6-6
CASSFGSAGELFF
TGTGCCAGCAGTTTTGGCTCGGCCGGGGAGCTGTTTTTT
>.|.|TRBJ2-7|11|TRBV2
CASSGSYEQYF
TGTGCCAGCAGTGGTTCCTACGAGCAGTACTTC
>.|.|TRBJ2-7|11|TRBV30
CAWSVGWEQYF
TGTGCCTGGAGTGTAGGTTGGGAGCAGTACTTC
>.|few|TRBJ2-1|14|TRBV5-1
CASSFGNGGNEQFF
TGCGCCAGCAGCTTCGGTAATGGGGGGAATGAGCAGTTCTTC
>.|few|TRBJ1-2|13|TRBV15
CATSRYGGDGYTF
TGTGCCACCAGCAGATATGGGGGAGACGGCTACACCTTC
>.|.|TRBJ1-5|15|TRBV5-1
CASSLIGGEREPQHF
TGCGCCAGCAGCTTGATTGGGGGCGAGAGGGAGCCCCAGCATTTT
>.|few|TRBJ1-1|13|TRBV14
CASSEYVNTEAFF
TGTGCCAGCAGCGAGTACGTGAACACTGAAGCTTTCTTT
>.|.|TRBJ2-1|13|TRBV10-3
CAISAGAGNEQFF
TGTGCCATCAGTGCGGGGGCCGGCAATGAGCAGTTCTTC
>.|few|TRBJ1-1|16|TRBV18
CASSPPTGQRNTEAFF
TGTGCCAGCTCACCACCTACCGGACAGCGGAACACTGAAGCTTTCTTT
>.|once|TRBJ2-5|16|TRBV11-1
CASSLGGQQYQETQYF
TGTGCCAGCAGCTTGGGGGGACAACAGTACCAAGAGACCCAGTACTTC
>.|.|TRBJ2-2|20|TRBV18
CASSPLGRGARAENTGELFF
TGTGCCAGCTCACCGCTCGGTAGGGGCGCACGGGCGGAGAACACCGGGGAGCTGTTTTTT
>.|.|TRBJ2-3|12|TRBV11-2
CASTLWTDTQYF
TGTGCCAGCACTCTCTGGACAGATACGCAGTATTTT
>.|.|TRBJ2-5|13|TRBV6-6
CASSYLRSDDQYF
TGTGCCAGCAGCTACCTGCGCTCGGACGACCAGTACTTC
>.|.|TRBJ2-2|13|TRBV11-2
CASSWPGTGELFF
TGTGCCAGCAGCTGGCCGGGAACCGGGGAGCTGTTTTTT
>.|.|TRBJ2-5|14|TRBV5-6
CASSLGKVLLKQYF
TGTGCCAGCAGCTTGGGTAAGGTCCTCTTAAAGCAGTACTTC
>.|.|TRBJ1-1|16|TRBV9
CASSVSFQGLNTEAFF
TGTGCCAGCAGCGTATCGTTTCAGGGGTTGAACACTGAAGCTTTCTTT
>TRBD1|.|TRBJ2-7|13|TRBV29-1
CSVDGTGGHEQYF
TGCAGCGTTGACGGGACAGGGGGCCACGAGCAGTACTTC
>.|.|TRBJ1-5|16|TRBV28
CASSFQRAVSNQPQHF
TGTGCCAGCAGTTTCCAAAGGGCAGTAAGCAATCAGCCCCAGCATTTT
>TRBD2|once|TRBJ2-2|15|TRBV5-1
CASSLAGTNTGELFF
TGCGCCAGCAGCTTAGCGGGAACGAATACCGGGGAGCTGTTTTTT
>.|few|TRBJ1-1|13|TRBV28
CATWGTLNTEAFF
TGTGCCACCTGGGGGACGTTGAACACTGAAGCTTTCTTT
>.|.|TRBJ2-3|16|TRBV11-1
CASSLGAGRPTDTQYF
TGTGCCAGCAGCTTAGGAGCAGGGAGACCCACAGATACGCAGTATTTT
>.|few|TRBJ1-1|13|TRBV19
CASSRGGNTEAFF
TGTGCCAGTAGCCGGGGCGGAAACACTGAAGCTTTCTTT
>TRBD1|.|TRBJ2-1|17|TRBV19
CASSLKLGTGGVNEQFF
TGTGCCAGCTCCCTCAAATTAGGGACAGGGGGGGTCAATGAGCAGTTCTTC
>TRBD2|.|TRBJ2-2|15|TRBV6-5
CASNPTSGNTGELFF
TGTGCCAGCAACCCGACTAGCGGGAACACCGGGGAGCTGTTTTTT
>TRBD1|.|TRBJ2-7|14|TRBV4-3
CASSQGDRGHEQYF
TGCGCCAGCAGCCAAGGGGACAGGGGACACGAGCAGTACTTC
>.|.|TRBJ2-1|13|TRBV7-2
CASSSRGGNEQFF
TGTGCCAGCAGCTCCAGGGGCGGCAATGAGCAGTTCTTC
>TRBD2|.|TRBJ2-7|14|TRBV30
CAWARGGTSYEQYF
TGTGCCTGGGCCCGCGGGGGTACCTCCTACGAGCAGTACTTC
>TRBD1|.|TRBJ2-2|17|TRBV4-3
CASSRRTGGSVTGELFF
TGCGCCAGCAGCCGCCGGACAGGGGGCAGTGTCACCGGGGAGCTGTTTTTT
>.|.|TRBJ1-3|14|TRBV25-1
CASSRGFSGNTIYF
TGTGCCAGCAGTAGGGGCTTCTCTGGAAACACCATATATTTT
>TRBD1|.|TRBJ1-1|14|TRBV6-1
CASSRDRGPTEAFF
TGTGCCAGCAGTCGTGACAGGGGGCCCACTGAAGCTTTCTTT
>TRBD1|.|TRBJ2-2|16|TRBV5-4
CASSAPTGANTGELFF
TGTGCCAGCAGCGCACCCACAGGGGCGAACACCGGGGAGCTGTTTTTT
>.|.|TRBJ1-3|14|TRBV9
CASSGPPPGNTIYF
TGTGCCAGCAGCGGCCCTCCTCCCGGAAACACCATATATTTT
>TRBD1|.|TRBJ2-1|17|TRBV7-9
CASSLDYWDSHITEQFF
TGTGCCAGCAGCTTAGATTACTGGGACAGCCATATTACTGAGCAGTTCTTC
>.|.|TRBJ1-3|17|TRBV7-2
CASSLGPGWSSGNTIYF
TGTGCCAGCAGCTTAGGGCCAGGCTGGAGCTCTGGAAACACCATATATTTT
>TRBD1|.|TRBJ2-7|15|TRBV7-2
CASSVGQGGSYEQYF
TGTGCCAGCAGCGTAGGACAGGGGGGCTCCTACGAGCAGTACTTC
>.|.|TRBJ1-1|14|TRBV7-2
CASSLMGPGTEAFF
TGTGCCAGCAGCTTGATGGGCCCGGGCACTGAAGCTTTCTTT
>TRBD1|few|TRBJ1-4|15|TRBV7-9
CASSPHRGGNEKLFF
TGTGCCAGCAGCCCCCACAGGGGGGGTAATGAAAAACTGTTTTTT
>TRBD2|.|TRBJ2-1|15|TRBV2
CASSVASGVYGEQFF
TGTGCCAGCAGTGTTGCTAGCGGGGTTTATGGTGAGCAGTTCTTC
>TRBD2|.|TRBJ2-1|18|TRBV7-2
CASSSGNLAGGPYNEQFF
TGTGCCAGCAGCTCTGGAAACCTAGCGGGAGGTCCCTACAATGAGCAGTTCTTC
>.|.|TRBJ2-1|13|TRBV7-2
CASSYTGRNEQFF
TGTGCCAGCAGCTATACAGGGAGAAATGAGCAGTTCTTC
>.|.|TRBJ1-3|16|TRBV4-3
CASSRGGQGPGNTIYF
TGCGCCAGCAGTCGGGGAGGGCAGGGGCCTGGAAACACCATATATTTT
>TRBD1|.|TRBJ1-1|17|TRBV7-8
CASSYSGTGYFFSEAFF
TGTGCCAGCAGCTATTCCGGGACAGGGTATTTCTTCTCTGAAGCTTTCTTT
>TRBD1|.|TRBJ2-5|15|TRBV28
CASSLWGQVKETQYF
TGTGCCAGCAGTCTCTGGGGACAGGTCAAAGAGACCCAGTACTTC